This T cell receptor (beta chain) was obtained from a study of T cell responses to AZD1222 COVID-19 vaccine. Using immunoSEQ multiplex PCR, the repertoire was profiled, and TCRdb retains in-frame clones only, with some absent. The sample consists of around 160,000 clones, around 90% of them appearing once. This CDR3 is built from 11 residues. Germline loops: CDR1 SGHKS, CDR2 YYEKEE (reference sequence). Trimming removed 4 bases from V and 0 bases from J, with 2 bases in between. The starting material was peripheral blood, obtained 28 days after the second AZD1222 dose. V gene TRBV5-5 combines with J gene TRBJ2-7; unclear D gene. The TCR originated in an adult who received the AZD1222 COVID-19 vaccine. CDR3 sequence reads: CASSVSYEQYF. The CDR3 DNA reads TGTGCCAGCAGCGTCTCCTACGAGCAGTACTTC.